This T cell receptor beta chain is drawn from a study of OX40 agonist ivuxolimab in advanced cancers. Looking at the study overall: A male proportion of more than 75% was recorded, with mean age approximately 56 years and range about 23 to 80.

This CDR3 is 15 amino acids long. Looked up from germline, CDR1 is KGHSH and CDR2 is LQKENI. Trimming took 4 bases from V and 3 from J, leaving 16 bases between them. Details on this clone: Its antigen is not known.

Libraries were prepared by immunoSEQ multiplex PCR; TCRdb keeps only in-frame clonotypes and omits some of them. This sample carries about 94,000 clones, around 87% of them seen once, and the ten largest clones take about 0.33%. Broader study findings: Blood T cells, both CD4+ and CD8+, expanded clonally by week 6 at 0.1 to 3.0 mg/kg.

Blood got drawn at baseline, again on cycle 4 day 1, and then on cycle 7 day 1. The receptor was derived from an adult with an advanced solid tumor such as melanoma, head and neck, liver or kidney cancer. This chain uses TRBV18 with TRBJ2-7; D may be TRBD1 (7 bases). The sequenced sample was CD4+ or CD8+ T cells sorted from blood, obtained in a trial of the OX40 agonist ivuxolimab. The CDR3 here is CASSRAGGLNYEQYF. The CDR3 nucleotides read TGTGCCAGCTCACGGGCAGGGGGGTTAAACTACGAGCAGTACTTC.